These T cell receptor beta chains were read from a single sample in a study of Tregs in tolerant kidney transplant recipients. The method was immunoSEQ multiplex PCR; TCRdb's version includes in-frame clones alone and lacks a portion of them. The sample contains roughly 64,000 clones, 95% to 98% of which appear only once. Source: Tregs from blood, taken before the transplant. The receptor source for this set is a human donor who received a combined kidney and bone marrow transplant. Each CDR3 is given with its conserved first and last residue. A D gene is named only where the DNA matches it firmly. Only some rows state a clone size, as once, few, many or a class for expanded clones.

TRBJ1-2 . . TRBV5-5 TGTGCCAGCAGCTTGTTATCTTTGGGCTGGCGTGGCTACACCTTC CASSLLSLGWRGYTF
TRBJ2-1 . . TRBV6-5 TGTGCCAGCAGTCCCCTAGACAGATACGGGACTCACCAGTTCTTC CASSPLDRYGTHQFF
TRBJ1-2 . once TRBV19 TGTGCCAGTAGGGGCAGGCATCCTAACTATGGCTACACCTTC CASRGRHPNYGYTF
TRBJ1-1 TRBD1 . TRBV18 TGTGCCAGCTCACCATCGGGACAGGGGAACACTGAAGCTTTCTTT CASSPSGQGNTEAFF
TRBJ2-3 TRBD2 . TRBV5-1 TGCGCCAGCAGCTTGACCCAGCGGGGGGCGTATACGCAGTATTTT CASSLTQRGAYTQYF
TRBJ2-5 . . TRBV10-3 TGTGCCATCACGAGGGAGAGAGGAGAGACCCAGTACTTC CAITRERGETQYF
TRBJ1-2 . . TRBV27 TGTGCCAGCAGGATCGCGGGGTGGGGTAACTATGGCTACACCTTC CASRIAGWGNYGYTF
TRBJ2-5 TRBD2 . TRBV5-1 TGCGCCAGCAGCTTGCAGGGATTAAGGCGGGGGGAGACCCAGTACTTC CASSLQGLRRGETQYF
TRBJ2-7 . . TRBV6-6 TGTGCCAGCAGTTACTCCAGGGTCAGCTCCTACGAGCAGTACTTC CASSYSRVSSYEQYF
TRBJ1-1 . . TRBV19 TGTGCCAGTAGTTACGTGGGCGCTGAAGCTTTCTTT CASSYVGAEAFF
TRBJ2-7 . . TRBV2 TGTGCCAGCAGGACTGGGAGACACGAGCAGTACTTC CASRTGRHEQYF
TRBJ1-1 TRBD1 . TRBV2 TGTGCCAGACAGGGGGCAATGAACACTGAAGCTTTCTTT CARQGAMNTEAFF
TRBJ1-5 . . TRBV9 TGTGCCAGCAGCGTCCAGGGGAATCAGCCCCAGCATTTT CASSVQGNQPQHF
TRBJ2-3 TRBD2 . TRBV27 TGTGCCAGCAGTTCTCTGGGAGGCGGGGGGGCCTGGACAGATACGCAGTATTTT CASSSLGGGGAWTDTQYF
TRBJ1-2 TRBD1 . TRBV7-3 TGTGCCAGCTTTATCGGCAGGGGGAGGTTTAACTATGGCTACACCTTC CASFIGRGRFNYGYTF
TRBJ1-2 . . TRBV21-1 TGTGCCAGCAGCCCCTTGGAACAGGGTGGAGATGGCTACACCTTC CASSPLEQGGDGYTF
TRBJ2-4 . . TRBV30 TGTGCCTGGGGACTGCCTCTAGCCAAAAACATTCAGTACTTC CAWGLPLAKNIQYF
TRBJ2-5 TRBD2 . TRBV9 TGTGCCAGCAGCGCCTTAGCGGGGCAAGAGACCCAGTACTTC CASSALAGQETQYF
TRBJ2-1 TRBD2 . TRBV7-8 TGTGCCAGCGCGCAAGCTAGCGGTAAGATCGATGAGCAGTTCTTC CASAQASGKIDEQFF
TRBJ2-5 TRBD2 . TRBV27 TGTGCCAGCAGTTTATCGAGGGGACTAGCGTTGGAGACCCAGTACTTC CASSLSRGLALETQYF
TRBJ1-1 TRBD1 . TRBV7-2 TGTGCCAGCAGCTTAGGGCCAGGGGGTAGGGCTTTCTTT CASSLGPGGRAFF
TRBJ1-1 . . TRBV7-2 TGTGCCAGCAGGTCGGACATCCACACTGAAGCTTTCTTT CASRSDIHTEAFF
TRBJ1-1 . . TRBV19 TGTGCCAGTGGTATTACAGGGACCACTGAAGCTTTCTTT CASGITGTTEAFF
TRBJ2-5 TRBD2 . TRBV6-1 TGTGCCAGCAGGAACCCCGGGACTAGCGGGAGGGACCAGTACTTC CASRNPGTSGRDQYF
TRBJ2-3 . . TRBV5-1 TGCGCCAGCAGCTCCGAGGGATATCACACAGATACGCAGTATTTT CASSSEGYHTDTQYF
TRBJ2-7 TRBD1 . TRBV29-1 TGCAGCGTCGTCCTTGGGGACAGGGGAGACGAGCAGTACTTC CSVVLGDRGDEQYF
TRBJ1-2 . . TRBV10-1 TGCGCCAGCGAGGCAAGGGGCGCAAGCCTGAACTATGGCTACACCTTC CASEARGASLNYGYTF
TRBJ2-5 TRBD2 . TRBV5-1 TGCGCCAGCAGCTGGACTAGCGGGGGGCTGGAGACCCAGTACTTC CASSWTSGGLETQYF
TRBJ2-1 TRBD1 . TRBV19 TGTGCCAGTCGTGGACAGGGTGGCAATGAGCAGTTCTTC CASRGQGGNEQFF
TRBJ2-2 . . TRBV10-3 TGTGCCATCAGTGAGGGCGGACTCACCGGGGAGCTGTTTTTT CAISEGGLTGELFF
TRBJ2-7 TRBD1 once TRBV18 TGTGCCAGCTCACCACTAGACAGGGGCCACGAGCAGTACTTC CASSPLDRGHEQYF
TRBJ2-3 TRBD1 . TRBV5-1 TGCGCCAGCAGCCGGACAGGGTCCCCTCAAGGCTACACAGATACGCAGTATTTT CASSRTGSPQGYTDTQYF
TRBJ1-1 . . TRBV19 TGTGCCAGTAGCCCCTTGACTTTGAACACTGAAGCTTTCTTT CASSPLTLNTEAFF
TRBJ2-3 . . TRBV30 TGTGCCTGGACCTCGAGCACAGATACGCAGTATTTT CAWTSSTDTQYF
TRBJ2-3 TRBD2 . TRBV7-7 TGTGCCAGCAGCTTACGAGGACTAGAGACGGATACGCAGTATTTT CASSLRGLETDTQYF
TRBJ1-1 TRBD1 . TRBV6-6 TGTGCCAGCAACCACGGGTCAGGGGGTTGGACTGAAGCTTTCTTT CASNHGSGGWTEAFF
TRBJ2-7 . . TRBV7-9 TGTGCCAGCAGCTTCCGCTCCTACGAGCAGTACTTC CASSFRSYEQYF
TRBJ2-1 . . TRBV25-1 TGTGCCAGCACCCGAAGAGGCAATGAGCAGTTCTTC CASTRRGNEQFF
TRBJ2-3 . . TRBV7-9 TGTGCCAGCAGCTCGGGACCGCGGGGAGATACGCAGTATTTT CASSSGPRGDTQYF
TRBJ1-2 TRBD1 . TRBV5-8 TGTGCCAGCAGCCTGGGACAGGGTATTTCCGGGGGCTATGGCTACACCTTC CASSLGQGISGGYGYTF
TRBJ1-1 TRBD1 . TRBV7-9 TGTGCCAGAGAGAAACTTGTGCGGACAGGGAAGGAGATGAACACTGAAGCTTTCTTT CAREKLVRTGKEMNTEAFF
TRBJ2-5 TRBD1 . TRBV29-1 TGCAGCGTCTACAGGGGAAGGGAGACCCAGTACTTC CSVYRGRETQYF
TRBJ2-1 . . TRBV6-6 TGTGCCAGCAGCCCCAGGGGTCACTACAATGAGCAGTTCTTC CASSPRGHYNEQFF
TRBJ1-5 . . TRBV27 TGTGCCAGCAGTTTTGGGGGGACGGGTCAGCCCCAGCATTTT CASSFGGTGQPQHF
TRBJ1-2 TRBD1 . TRBV18 TGTGCCAGCTCACCAAACATGCAGGGGGCGAAAGGCTACACCTTC CASSPNMQGAKGYTF
TRBJ1-5 . once TRBV6-1 TGTGCCAGCAAAATGACAAACCATCAGCCCCAGCATTTT CASKMTNHQPQHF
TRBJ2-5 . . TRBV11-2 TGTGCCAGCAGCTTAGAGGCGGCTAGTTGGAAGACCCAGTACTTC CASSLEAASWKTQYF
TRBJ2-7 TRBD1 . TRBV29-1 TGCAGCGCCAAGACAGGGCGATCCTACGAGCAGTACTTC CSAKTGRSYEQYF
TRBJ2-5 . . TRBV6-5 TGTGCCAGCATAGGAACAGGGCAAGAGACCCAGTACTTC CASIGTGQETQYF
TRBJ2-7 TRBD1 . TRBV5-4 TGTGCCAGCAGTCGGGACAGGGGCCCGTACGAGCAGTACTTC CASSRDRGPYEQYF
TRBJ2-1 TRBD2 . TRBV18 TGTGCCAGCTCAACGGGGGGGTACAATGAGCAGTTCTTC CASSTGGYNEQFF
TRBJ1-3 . . TRBV29-1 TGCAGCGTTGTATCAGGGATACGAAACACCATATATTTT CSVVSGIRNTIYF
TRBJ1-2 TRBD1 . TRBV11-2 TGTGCCAGCAGTTCTGACAGGGTCGGGGGCTACACCTTC CASSSDRVGGYTF
TRBJ2-1 . once TRBV19 TGTGCCAGTAGTTTCGACGGGGGGCTAAATGAGCAGTTCTTC CASSFDGGLNEQFF
TRBJ1-1 TRBD1 once TRBV9 TGTGCCAGCAGCGGGACAGGGGATTTGAACACTGAAGCTTTCTTT CASSGTGDLNTEAFF
TRBJ2-2 TRBD2 . TRBV5-1 TGCGCCAGCAGCGGGACTAGCGCACCCACCGGGGAGCTGTTTTTT CASSGTSAPTGELFF
TRBJ1-6 TRBD1 . TRBV7-9 TGTGCCAGCAGCTTACGGACCCAGGGACAGGGTTTGAATTCACCCCTCCACTTT CASSLRTQGQGLNSPLHF
TRBJ1-1 . . TRBV11-3 TGTGCCAGCAGCTTTACAGGGTACACTGAAGCTTTCTTT CASSFTGYTEAFF
TRBJ2-2 TRBD2 . TRBV7-6 TGTGCCAGCAGGGGAGGGACCACGAACACCGGGGAGCTGTTTTTT CASRGGTTNTGELFF
TRBJ2-5 TRBD2 . TRBV19 TGTGCCAGTAACTCGGGGGGGCTTGGGACCCAGTACTTC CASNSGGLGTQYF